This T cell receptor (beta chain) derives from a study of blood T cells in healthy people across ages. V lost 2 bases to trimming and J lost 0 bases; unmatched junction nucleotides: 5. Germline V gives CDR1 SGHRS, CDR2 YFSETQ. This CDR3 comprises 16 residues. As regards this clonotype: Antigen specificity is unknown.

Whole-study findings and limits: In older individuals, TCR beta diversity per million T cells was lower, falling roughly linearly with age.

Then a second PCR, running about 7 to 11 cycles, was carried out with a sample-barcoded 5' primer and a J-beta primer mix. A 12-random-nucleotide template-switch adaptor tagged each cDNA molecule. Using its own MiXCR run on the 5' RACE reads, TCRdb lists one record per CDR3 protein. The sample records around 620,000 distinct CDR3 sequences, roughly a quarter being singletons. This clonotype was obtained from a woman between 65 and 79 years old in good health. Sequencing was performed on blood. This sequence joins TRBV5-1 and TRBJ1-3; 7 bases map to TRBD1. The DNA of the CDR3 is TGCGCCAGCAGCTTTCAGGGGGGCACCTCTGGAAACACCATATATTTT. Translating gives CASSFQGGTSGNTIYF.